These 26 T cell receptor beta chains share one sample of origin, sequenced in a study of shared clonotypes between healthy human individuals. Clones were sequenced by immunoSEQ multiplex PCR, and TCRdb holds only the in-frame ones, with some missing. The sample records 2 million to 2.5 million clones, over 85% being singletons. Sequencing was carried out using naive CD4+ T cells sorted from blood. Subset described: CD45RA+ positively selected. The receptors come from a young man in good health.

The chain links TRBV4-3 to TRBJ2-3, with 8 bases matching TRBD1. This CDR3 region has 18 residues. Trimming cost V 1 base and J 1 base; bases outside gene matches: 10. The V gene's germline CDR1 is LGHNA and CDR2 YSLEER. The CDR3 region is CASSQATKGDRRTDTQYF. Here the CDR3 DNA reads TGCGCCAGCAGCCAAGCCACTAAGGGGGACAGGCGCACAGATACGCAGTATTTT.

The chain links TRBV10-2 to TRBJ2-7, with TRBD1 as a possible D gene (5 bases). The germline V gene encodes CDR1 WSHSY and CDR2 SAAADI. The CDR3 has 14 residues. V lost 6 bases and J 0 bases, leaving 12 bases between the germline ends. The CDR3 spells CASRFGQISYEQYF. The DNA for the CDR3 is TGCGCCAGCAGATTTGGACAAATCTCCTACGAGCAGTACTTC.

This sequence joins TRBV10-3 and TRBJ2-2; 8 bases are shared with TRBD1. Germline V lookup: CDR1 ENHRY, CDR2 SYGVKD. V lost 2 bases to trimming and J lost 6 bases; unmatched junction nucleotides: 5. The CDR3 runs to 15 residues. CDR3 sequence: CAISEDRGSSGELFF. CDR3 in DNA: TGTGCCATCAGTGAGGACAGGGGATCATCCGGGGAGCTGTTTTTT.

The genes are TRBV18 and TRBJ1-1; possibly TRBD1 for D (6 bases). The V and J ends lost 8 bases and 3 bases respectively, with 19 bases between them. Germline values: CDR1 KGHSH, CDR2 LQKENI. The length of the CDR3 is 15 residues. CDR3 region: CASRAMGGLYTEAFF. The DNA for the CDR3 is TGTGCCAGCCGTGCTATGGGGGGCCTTTACACTGAAGCTTTCTTT.

In the case of this clone: The same CDR3 can be traced to other DNA sequences in this sample. Written as DNA, the CDR3 is TGTGCCAGCAGCTCAGCGGGGGGCACTGAAGCTTTCTTT. It translates to CASSSAGGTEAFF. V usage is TRBV6-5 and J usage is TRBJ1-1; the D gene is possibly TRBD1 (5 bases). The V gene lost 6 bases and the J gene lost 4 bases, with 12 bases spanning the gap. This CDR3 region has 13 residues. Germline V lookup: CDR1 MNHEY, CDR2 SVGAGI.

This sequence joins TRBV2 and TRBJ2-1; tentative D call: TRBD1 (6 bases). The germline CDR1 and CDR2 sequences are SNHLY and FYNNEI. Between the trimmed V and J ends, which lost 5 bases and 4 bases, there was a span of 9 bases. The CDR3 is 13 amino acids. The DNA for the CDR3 is TGTGCCAGCAGTCAAGGACAGTACAATGAGCAGTTCTTC. This encodes CASSQGQYNEQFF.

The chain uses TRBV5-4 and TRBJ2-1; 8 nucleotides line up with TRBD2. The ends lost 4 bases at V and 8 bases at J; junction bases unmatched: 8. CDR3 size: 14 residues. The germline CDR1 and CDR2 sequences are SGHNT and YYREEE (reference sequence). The CDR3 sequence: CASSPGLAFYEQFF. DNA of the CDR3: TGTGCCAGCAGCCCTGGACTAGCCTTCTATGAGCAGTTCTTC. The entire variable domain, with the rest obtained from reference TRBV5-4 and TRBJ2-1, is as follows: ETGVTQSPTHLIKTRGQQVTLRCSSQSGHNTVSWYQQALGQGPQFIFQYYREEENGRGNFPPRFSGLQFPNYSSELNVNALELDDSALYLCASSPGLAFYEQFFGPGTRLTVL.

In this sample, this clone turned up once. In the same sample, other DNA sequences code for this CDR3. The chain carries TRBV18 and TRBJ1-1; D ambiguous. CDR3 length equals 14 residues. The V gene lost 6 bases and the J gene lost 2 bases, with 13 bases spanning the gap. Looked up from germline, CDR1 is KGHSH and CDR2 is LQKENI. CDR3 DNA: TGTGCCAGCTCCCTAGGGCAGCTTAACACTGAAGCTTTCTTT. Its translation is CASSLGQLNTEAFF.

The chain links TRBV7-2 to TRBJ2-4; possible D gene TRBD2, 7 bases. Trimming left V 4 bases short and J 3 bases short, with 16 bases between. Per germline, CDR1 SGHTA and CDR2 FQGNSA. The CDR3 sequence is 16 residues long. The CDR3 DNA follows: TGTGCCAGCAGCTACTCGGGGGGCTCGGGCAAAAACATTCAGTACTTC. Translating it yields CASSYSGGSGKNIQYF.

This clone was seen only once. This chain joins TRBV5-1 and TRBJ1-1; D remains unclear. V lost 0 bases and J lost 0, with 12 bases in between. The CDR3 has 16 amino acids. Germline-derived CDR1 and CDR2 are SGHRS and YFSETQ. CDR3 bases: TGCGCCAGCAGCTTGGGGCTTGGGCAGATGAACACTGAAGCTTTCTTT. Amino acids: CASSLGLGQMNTEAFF.

CDR3 DNA sequence: TGTGCCAGCAGCCGGACCGGAAACACCATATATTTT. This sequence encodes CASSRTGNTIYF. The V and J genes are TRBV11-3 and TRBJ1-3; D unclear. Germline lookup yields CDR1 SGHNT and CDR2 YENEEA. V lost 5 bases and J 4 bases, leaving 6 bases between the germline ends. The CDR3 consists of 12 residues.

The V and J genes are TRBV6-5 and TRBJ2-2; D uncertain. The CDR3 covers 13 residues. The V end was cut by 2 bases, the J end by 5 bases, with 6 bases between. Germline assignment: CDR1 MNHEY and CDR2 SVGAGI. The CDR3, as DNA: TGTGCCAGCAGTTACGACGAGACCGGGGAGCTGTTTTTT. This encodes CASSYDETGELFF.

The chain uses TRBV7-2 and TRBJ2-7; 10 positions match TRBD2. Germline-derived CDR1 and CDR2 are SGHTA and FQGNSA. Unmatched junction bases numbered 5, after V lost 7 bases and J lost 2 bases. CDR3 length: 14 amino acids. The chain's CDR3 is CASKIAGGAYEQYF. CDR3 DNA sequence: TGTGCCAGCAAAATAGCGGGAGGAGCCTACGAGCAGTACTTC.

This clone has a single count. The J gene is TRBJ1-4, the V gene TRBV30, with a weak D call TRBD1 (5 bases). CDR1 is GTSNPN and CDR2 is SVGIG in the germline V gene (reference sequence). The CDR3 extends over 15 amino acids. V lost 0 bases and J 2 bases, leaving 10 bases between the germline ends. The CDR3 is CAWSVMGQTNEKLFF. The CDR3, as DNA: TGTGCCTGGAGTGTAATGGGGCAGACTAATGAAAAACTGTTTTTT.

On this clone itself: Other DNA sequences in the same sample also yield this CDR3. This chain joins TRBV20-1 and TRBJ1-1; D unresolved. The CDR3 has 11 amino acids. Trimming removed 3 bases at V and 5 bases at J, with 7 bases between. Germline values: CDR1 DFQATT, CDR2 SNEGSKA (reference sequence). CDR3 DNA: TGCAGTGCTAGCTCAGATACTGAAGCTTTCTTT. Translating it yields CSASSDTEAFF.

This chain connects TRBV19 to TRBJ2-7; 8 nucleotides match TRBD2. The CDR3 has 13 residues. Looked up from germline, CDR1 is LNHDA and CDR2 is SQIVND (reference sequence). V dropped 5 bases and J dropped 4; count of bases not matched to a gene: 4. CDR3 sequence (DNA): TGTGCCAGTAGTGTCGGGGGGGCGTACGAGCAGTACTTC. Protein: CASSVGGAYEQYF.

The chain has TRBV30 and TRBJ2-7, with 12 bases aligning to TRBD2. CDR1 and CDR2 from the germline V gene are GTSNPN and SVGIG (reference sequence). This CDR3 region has 15 residues. V dropped 3 bases and J dropped 6; count of bases not matched to a gene: 9. In DNA, the CDR3 is TGTGCCTGGAGCCTTCGACTAGCGGGAGTGTCCGAGCAGTACTTC. Its protein product is CAWSLRLAGVSEQYF.

Details on this clone: The same CDR3 arises from other DNA sequences in this sample as well. The chain joins TRBV18 to TRBJ2-3; D gene ambiguous. Trimming pared 2 bases from V and 4 bases from J, leaving 4 bases between. The CDR3 totals 12 residues. Germline V gene data show CDR1 as KGHSH and CDR2 as LQKENI. CDR3 DNA sequence: TGTGCCAGCTCACCAGTTTCAGATACGCAGTATTTT. It codes for CASSPVSDTQYF.

The chain is built from TRBV7-6 and TRBJ2-5, with D possibly TRBD2 on 5 matching bases. The germline V gene has CDR1 SGHVS and CDR2 FNYEAQ. With 5 bases removed from V and 1 base from J, the gap between germline ends came to 11 bases. CDR3 length: 14 amino acids. CDR3 bases: TGTGCCAGCAGCAAAGGACGGGGCCAAGAGACCCAGTACTTC. This codes for CASSKGRGQETQYF.

The V gene is TRBV25-1, the J gene TRBJ1-1; TRBD1 matches at 8 bases. There are 12 residues in the CDR3. V lost 7 bases to trimming and J lost 11 bases; unmatched junction nucleotides: 9. Per germline, CDR1 MGHDK and CDR2 SYGVNS. The CDR3 reads CASTDRGLRAFF. CDR3 nucleotides: TGTGCCAGCACCGACAGGGGATTAAGGGCTTTCTTT.

The V gene is TRBV27, the J gene TRBJ2-7; TRBD1 aligns across 7 bases. V lost 3 bases to trimming and J lost 6 bases; unmatched junction nucleotides: 5. CDR3 length equals 13 residues. Germline-derived CDR1 and CDR2 are MNHEY and SMNVEV (reference sequence). The CDR3 sequence: CASSFLTGAEQYF. The CDR3 DNA follows: TGTGCCAGCAGTTTTTTAACAGGGGCCGAGCAGTACTTC.

The CDR3 region has the DNA TGTGCTGGACAGGGGGCTCACTCTGGGGCCAACGTCCTGACTTTC. Protein product: CAGQGAHSGANVLTF. The V and J genes are TRBV28 and TRBJ2-6, with 11 bases fitting TRBD1. The CDR3 loop spans 15 amino acids. Germline V CDR1 and CDR2: MDHEN, SYDVKM.

The J gene is TRBJ2-5, the V gene TRBV29-1; TRBD2 might be the D (5 bases). The CDR3 covers 13 residues. V was cut by 5 bases and J by 4 bases, with 14 bases left in between. Germline V gene data show CDR1 as SQVTM and CDR2 as ANQGSEA. The CDR3 region has the DNA TGCAGCGTTATCCCGGGGAACGGAGAGACCCAGTACTTC. This sequence encodes CSVIPGNGETQYF.

A note on this clone: This sample includes further DNA sequences coding for the same CDR3. This chain uses TRBV11-2 with TRBJ1-1, with D perhaps matching TRBD1 (5 bases). Germline V lookup: CDR1 SGHAT, CDR2 FQNNGV. V lost 5 bases to trimming and J lost 7 bases, with 11 bases between them. This CDR3 region has 12 residues. DNA of the CDR3: TGTGCCAGCAGCCTAGGGGTGGGTGAAGCTTTCTTT. Protein: CASSLGVGEAFF.

The J gene is TRBJ1-3, the V gene TRBV11-2; D not resolved. Per germline, CDR1 SGHAT and CDR2 FQNNGV. The CDR3 covers 15 residues. V was shortened by 1 base and J by 0 bases, with 7 bases between the two germline ends. This CDR3 is CASSLAWSSGNTIYF. The DNA for the CDR3 is TGTGCCAGCAGCTTAGCCTGGTCCTCTGGAAACACCATATATTTT.

J is TRBJ1-4 and V is TRBV9; 8 bases are a match to TRBD1. CDR1 is SGDLS, CDR2 YYNGEE, per germline. The CDR3 runs 15 residues. V dropped 3 bases and J dropped 2; count of bases not matched to a gene: 3. The CDR3 protein is CASSARGRTNEKLFF. The DNA for the CDR3 is TGTGCCAGCAGCGCCAGGGGGCGGACTAATGAAAAACTGTTTTTT.